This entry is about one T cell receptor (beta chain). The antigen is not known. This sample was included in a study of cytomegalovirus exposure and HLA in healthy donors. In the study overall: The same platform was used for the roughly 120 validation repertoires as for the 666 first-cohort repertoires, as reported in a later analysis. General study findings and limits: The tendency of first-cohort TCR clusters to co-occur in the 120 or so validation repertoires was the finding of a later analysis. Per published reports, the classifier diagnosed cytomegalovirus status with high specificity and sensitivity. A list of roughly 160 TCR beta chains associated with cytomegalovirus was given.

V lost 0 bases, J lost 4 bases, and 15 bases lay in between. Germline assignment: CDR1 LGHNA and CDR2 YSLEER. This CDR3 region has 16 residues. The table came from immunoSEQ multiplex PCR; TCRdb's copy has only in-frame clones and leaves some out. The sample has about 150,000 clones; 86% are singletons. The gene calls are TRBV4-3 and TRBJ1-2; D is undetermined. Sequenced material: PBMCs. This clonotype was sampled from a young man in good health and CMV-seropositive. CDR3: CASSQDHVGAGYGYTF. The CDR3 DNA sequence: TGCGCCAGCAGCCAAGATCATGTGGGCGCGGGCTATGGCTACACCTTC.